Described below is a single TCR beta chain sequence and its context. Its antigen remains unidentified. This entry is derived from a study of T cells in Graves' hyperthyroidism and ophthalmopathy. General study results and limits: Blood also held most thyroid clonotypes expanded beyond 0.001.

The TCR beta CDR3 regions underwent amplification using RNA transcripts as the source. The HTBI primer set served for first-round RT-PCR of the TCR CDR3. TCRdb used MiXCR to reprocess the multiplex PCR reads, holding one entry per CDR3 protein. The sample consists of fewer than 800,000 distinct CDR3 sequences, approximately 16% of them appearing once. Researchers defined stable Graves' hyperthyroidism as no ophthalmopathy progression within 18 months. Lactation, pregnancy, other autoimmune disease or uncontrolled infection excluded patients. The study based diagnoses on clinical symptoms, serum thyroxine and TRAb, thyroid ultrasound and orbital computed tomography. Germline CDR1 and CDR2: MDHEN and SYDVKM. The germline V and J ends were trimmed by 3 bases and 0 bases, with 12 bases remaining between them. The CDR3 extends over 16 amino acids.

This TCR was sampled from a man aged 18 to 30 with Graves' hyperthyroidism. V is TRBV28 and J is TRBJ1-3, with TRBD1 as a possible D gene (5 bases). The sequencing sample was made of blood. The CDR3 spells CASSLGGSYSGNTIYF. In nucleotides, the CDR3 is TGTGCCAGCAGTTTGGGGGGGTCCTACTCTGGAAACACCATATATTTT.